These 15 T cell receptor beta chains were sequenced from one sample in a study of cytomegalovirus exposure and HLA in healthy donors. The PCR had 60 Vbeta and 13 Jbeta primers. Sequencing was performed with immunoSEQ multiplex PCR; in TCRdb, only in-frame clones are kept and a portion is missing. The table includes about 180,000 clones, less than 85% detected once. Sequenced input: PBMCs. The receptors here all came from a boy under 10 years old in good health and CMV-seronegative.

V is TRBV7-8 and J is TRBJ2-5; a possible D gene is TRBD2 (7 bases). Germline CDR1 reads SGHVS; CDR2 reads FQNEAQ. This CDR3 has 16 residues. V lost 3 bases and J lost 3, with 17 bases in between. CDR3 coding DNA: TGTGCCAGCAGCTTCTCGAGCGCGGGGGCCGAAGAGACCCAGTACTTC. This gives the protein CASSFSSAGAEETQYF.

The chain links TRBV6-1 to TRBJ2-1; 11 positions agree with TRBD2. Germline V CDR1 and CDR2: MNHNS, SASEGT. This CDR3 contains 16 residues. J gave up 7 bases and V 3 bases, and 8 bases lay outside the gene matches. The CDR3 DNA is TGTGCCAGCAGTGATAATAGCGGGGGGGCCAAAAATGAGCAGTTCTTC. This gives the protein CASSDNSGGAKNEQFF.

This clone appeared a single time. V usage is TRBV2 and J usage is TRBJ2-2, with 8 bases fitting TRBD1. V lost 11 bases to trimming and J lost 1 base; unmatched junction nucleotides: 3. Germline CDR1 and CDR2: SNHLY and FYNNEI. CDR3 length: 13 residues. CDR3 in DNA: TGTGCCGGAGGACAGGGGAACACCGGGGAGCTGTTTTTT. Its translation is CAGGQGNTGELFF. Filled out from reference TRBV2 and TRBJ2-2, the complete variable domain reads EPEVTQTPSHQVTQMGQEVILRCVPISNHLYFYWYRQILGQKVEFLVSFYNNEISEKSEIFDDQFSVERPDGSNFTLKIRSTKLEDSAMYFCAGGQGNTGELFFGEGSRLTVL.

V usage is TRBV5-1 and J usage is TRBJ2-1, with D possibly matching TRBD1 (6 bases). CDR3 length equals 15 residues. The germline gives CDR1 SGHRS, CDR2 YFSETQ. V shed 3 bases and J shed 9 bases, with 19 bases lying between them. In nucleotides, the CDR3 is TGCGCCAGCAGCTCGACAGGCATGGGAGTAGGTGAGCAGTTCTTC. Its translation: CASSSTGMGVGEQFF.

V usage is TRBV6-1 and J usage is TRBJ1-6, with TRBD1 identical over 7 bases. The CDR3 has 15 amino acids. Germline CDR1 is MNHNS and CDR2 is SASEGT. J lost 6 bases, V lost 6 bases, and 8 bases had no gene match. The CDR3: CASRPGQAINSPLHF. CDR3 coding DNA: TGTGCCAGCAGGCCAGGACAGGCCATTAATTCACCCCTCCACTTT.

The V gene is TRBV27, the J gene TRBJ2-1; 10 bases agree with TRBD2. V lost 3 bases, J lost 5 bases, and 1 base stayed unmatched. The CDR3 runs to 14 residues. Germline V lookup: CDR1 MNHEY, CDR2 SMNVEV (reference sequence). The CDR3 loop reads CASSFGLADNEQFF. CDR3 nucleotides: TGTGCCAGCAGTTTCGGACTAGCGGACAATGAGCAGTTCTTC.

This chain joins TRBV30 and TRBJ1-1, with D uncertain. Germline values: CDR1 GTSNPN, CDR2 SVGIG (reference sequence). V gave up 2 bases and J gave up 4 bases, with 5 bases separating them. The CDR3 runs 11 residues. The CDR3 DNA reads as TGTGCCTGGAGTACTGTCACTGAAGCTTTCTTT. This sequence encodes CAWSTVTEAFF. Together with reference TRBV30 and TRBJ1-1, the CDR3 gives the full variable domain: SQTIHQWPATLVQPVGSPLSLECTVEGTSNPNLYWYRQAAGRGLQLLFYSVGIGQISSEVPQNLSASRPQDRQFILSSKKLLLSDSGFYLCAWSTVTEAFFGQGTRLTVV.

The chain employs TRBV6-6 and TRBJ2-5; D is ambiguous. V gave up 7 bases and J gave up 5 bases, with 14 bases separating them. In germline, CDR1 is MNHNY, CDR2 SVGAGI (reference sequence). This CDR3 has 13 amino acids. This chain's CDR3 is CASTSTPAETQYF. CDR3 DNA: TGTGCCAGCACCTCGACTCCGGCGGAGACCCAGTACTTC.

Only a few counts were recorded for this clone. The chain carries TRBV18 and TRBJ2-7, with TRBD2 matching 8 bases. J was trimmed by 4 bases and V by 1 base; bases with no gene match: 0. Looked up from germline, CDR1 is KGHSH and CDR2 is LQKENI. This CDR3 contains 13 residues. The CDR3 here is CASSPQREYEQYF. The CDR3 DNA is TGTGCCAGCTCACCACAGCGGGAGTACGAGCAGTACTTC.

The chain carries TRBV29-1 and TRBJ1-2; no definite D call. Trimming pared 1 base from V and 0 bases from J, leaving 21 bases between. From germline, CDR1 is SQVTM and CDR2 ANQGSEA. The CDR3 length is 18 residues. The CDR3 coding sequence is TGCAGCGTTGAAGTTGGCGGGGATCTTTGGGTCTCTAACTATGGCTACACCTTC. Its translation is CSVEVGGDLWVSNYGYTF.

The CDR3 DNA follows: TGCGCCAGCAGCTTGGCCGGTCAGGGGGAGGATCAGCCCCAGCATTTT. Translation gives CASSLAGQGEDQPQHF. V usage is TRBV5-1 and J usage is TRBJ1-5; 7 bases align to TRBD1. CDR3 length: 16 amino acids. The trim removed 0 bases at V and 5 bases at J, leaving 8 bases unmatched. Germline V gives CDR1 SGHRS, CDR2 YFSETQ.

The chain recombines TRBV13 with TRBJ2-5; TRBD2 is a possible D gene (6 bases). TRBJ2-7 matches the DNA end more closely, so the J call is doubtful. The CDR3 runs 14 residues. Germline V gives CDR1 PRHDT, CDR2 FYEKMQ (reference sequence). The CDR3 region has the DNA TGTGCCAGCAGCCCCCTGGGAGGCTCCTACGAGCAGTACTTC. It specifies CASSPLGGSYEQYF.

The rearrangement joins TRBV20-1 to TRBJ2-4; D gene ambiguous. Between the trimmed V and J ends, which lost 4 bases and 4 bases, there was a span of 5 bases. Germline CDR1 reads DFQATT; CDR2 reads SNEGSKA (reference sequence). The length of the CDR3 is 11 residues. CDR3 DNA: TGCAGTGCTAAGGAGAAAAACATTCAGTACTTC. It is translated as CSAKEKNIQYF.

The rearrangement uses TRBV9 and TRBJ2-7; 9 bases are a match to TRBD2. Germline loops: CDR1 SGDLS, CDR2 YYNGEE. The V and J ends lost 5 bases and 2 bases, in that order; junction bases with no gene match: 8. The length of the CDR3 is 15 residues. The CDR3 DNA reads as TGTGCCAGCAGTACTAGCGGGTCAATCACCTACGAGCAGTACTTC. As protein: CASSTSGSITYEQYF.

A note on this clone: Other DNA sequences from this sample encode an identical CDR3 as well. This CDR3 reads CASSLQGSSYEQYF. The CDR3 nucleotides read TGCGCCAGCAGCTTGCAGGGGAGCTCCTACGAGCAGTACTTC. The V gene is TRBV5-1, the J gene TRBJ2-7, with D perhaps TRBD1 (6 bases). The CDR3 totals 14 residues. Germline CDR1 and CDR2: SGHRS and YFSETQ. The V gene lost 1 base and the J gene lost 0 bases, with 8 bases spanning the gap. Full variable domain (remainder filled in from reference TRBV5-1 and TRBJ2-7): KAGVTQTPRYLIKTRGQQVTLSCSPISGHRSVSWYQQTPGQGLQFLFEYFSETQRNKGNFPGRFSGRQFSNSRSEMNVSTLELGDSALYLCASSLQGSSYEQYFGPGTRLTVT.